This paragraph reports one T cell receptor (beta chain). Its antigen is still unknown. This sample was included in a study of a mutant IDH1 vaccine in newly diagnosed glioma. Points from the study as a whole: Pseudoprogression appeared unlinked to shifts in leading peripheral T cell clonotypes.

Time point reported: baseline, week 1 (first vaccination visit). Sample treatment: pre-vaccination baseline after standard-of-care therapy. Each of the donors came in with new WHO grade 3 or 4 astrocytomas that were IDH1-mutant and ATRX-lost. Assay: immunoSEQ multiplex PCR; the TCRdb copy retains only in-frame clones and omits some. This sample has 90,000 to 95,000 clones, with about four fifths found just once. The CDR3 is 17 residues long. Germline CDR1 and CDR2: LGHNA and YNFKEQ. Trimming removed 0 bases from V and 0 bases from J; junction bases left unmatched: 8. The chain joins TRBV4-2 to TRBJ2-7; 7 nucleotides align to TRBD1. The sequence came from a woman in her forties or fifties with glioma. The source material was PBMCs, sampled from a glioma patient treated with radiotherapy, temozolomide or both. The CDR3 reads CASSQDWQQGISYEQYF. The CDR3, as DNA: TGTGCCAGCAGCCAAGATTGGCAACAGGGGATCTCCTACGAGCAGTACTTC.